Listed here are 5 T cell receptor beta chains from one sample, sequenced in a study of early T cells in non-severe SARS-CoV-2 infection. MiXCR, applied by TCRdb to the 5' RACE reads, yields one record per CDR3 protein. The sample contains tens of thousands of distinct CDR3 sequences, more than 9% of which appear only once. Sequencing used whole blood. These receptor sequences come from an adult who was a healthcare worker with PCR-confirmed SARS-CoV-2 infection or an uninfected control (not recorded which).

The J gene is TRBJ1-2, the V gene TRBV12-3 or TRBV12-4; a possible D gene is TRBD1 (5 bases). Between the trimmed V and J ends, which lost 4 bases and 2 bases, there was a span of 20 bases. The CDR3 totals 17 residues. CDR3: CASSSREVIGANYGYTF. In DNA form, the CDR3 reads TGTGCCAGCAGTTCCCGGGAAGTAATTGGGGCAAACTATGGCTACACCTTC.

This clonotype was detected many times. The CDR3 DNA reads TGTGCCAGCAGCTTTCGAGACCTAAGCTCTGGAAACACCATATATTTT. Translating it yields CASSFRDLSSGNTIYF. The chain is built from TRBV11-2 and TRBJ1-3; D remains ambiguous. CDR1 is SGHAT, CDR2 FQNNGV, per germline. V was shortened by 3 bases and J by 0 bases, with 12 bases between the two germline ends. This CDR3 has 16 amino acids.

This clonotype was observed many times. The chain uses TRBV3-2 and TRBJ2-5; the tabulated D call, TRBD1, remains unverified against the DNA. TRBV3-2 is given as a pseudogene. The CDR3 spans 15 residues. CDR3 bases: TGTGCCAGCAGGCGGGGGGTAGTTCACCAAGAGACCCAGTACTTC. Its protein is CASRRGVVHQETQYF.

This clonotype was observed a handful of times. The chain combines TRBV10-2 with TRBJ2-3; 7 bases map to TRBD2. The ends lost 3 bases at V and 6 bases at J; junction bases unmatched: 9. Per the germline V gene, CDR1 is WSHSY and CDR2 is SAAADI. The CDR3 covers 15 residues. The CDR3 nucleotides read TGCGCCAGCAGTGATCGGGGGGTCGTTACGGATACGCAGTATTTT. It specifies CASSDRGVVTDTQYF.

Many counts were recorded for this clonotype. This chain uses TRBV20-1 with TRBJ2-7; D is perhaps TRBD1 or TRBD2 (5 bases each). Germline V lookup: CDR1 DFQATT, CDR2 SNEGSKA (reference sequence). The germline V and J ends were trimmed by 3 bases and 4 bases, with 13 bases remaining between them. The CDR3 extends over 13 amino acids. As DNA, the CDR3 is TGCAGTGCTAGCACTATCGGGACGTACGAGCAGTACTTC. The encoded protein is CSASTIGTYEQYF.